The count of the clone carrying this TCR beta chain is one. Original data processing: Estimation of nucleated cell counts was performed using reference gene primer amplification. Generated by immunoSEQ multiplex PCR, the TCRdb table keeps only in-frame clones and is missing some. V, J and clone size are those of that table, while D and trimming were read from the DNA. The sample includes 400,000 or so clones, roughly 90% of them seen just once. The data stem from a study of blood T cell repertoires in COVID-19. About the study: From the United States, Italy and Spain came samples of acute and convalescent COVID-19. Nucleic acid was either cDNA or gDNA, and it came from T cells, B-cell-depleted T cells, or PBMCs.

V shed 7 bases and J 5 bases; nucleotides not matched to a gene: 6. CDR3 length: 13 residues. Sequences were obtained from peripheral blood. This sequence originates from a woman aged 35 to 49 with COVID-19, enrolled during active disease. J is TRBJ2-5 and V is TRBV12-3 or TRBV12-4; 8 bases map to TRBD2. CDR3: CASTPGGGETQYF. DNA for the CDR3: TGTGCCAGCACTCCGGGGGGGGGTGAGACCCAGTACTTC.